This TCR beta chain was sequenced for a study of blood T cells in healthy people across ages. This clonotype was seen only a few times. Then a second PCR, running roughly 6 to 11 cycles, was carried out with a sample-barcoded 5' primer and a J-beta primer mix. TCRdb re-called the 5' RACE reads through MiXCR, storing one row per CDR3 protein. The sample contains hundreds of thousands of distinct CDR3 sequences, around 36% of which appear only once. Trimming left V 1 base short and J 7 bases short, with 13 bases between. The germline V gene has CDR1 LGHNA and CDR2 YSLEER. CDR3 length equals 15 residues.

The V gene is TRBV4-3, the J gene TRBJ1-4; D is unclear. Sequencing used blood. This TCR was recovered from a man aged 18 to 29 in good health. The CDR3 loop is CASSQGEIMAEKLFF. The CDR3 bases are TGCGCCAGCAGCCAAGGGGAGATTATGGCTGAAAAACTGTTTTTT.